This is a list of T cell receptor beta chains from one sample in a study of T cells in localized non-small cell lung cancer. Generated by immunoSEQ multiplex PCR, the TCRdb table keeps only in-frame clones and is missing some. In the table there are 2,500 to 3,000 clones, over 25% of which are singletons. This material consisted of normal lung tissue next to the tumor, taken before any cancer treatment. The source of these receptors is a male donor at least 60 years old with stage II lung adenocarcinoma. Both conserved end residues are trimmed from each CDR3.

V gene | CDR3 protein
TRBV9 | ASSPGQINYGYT
TRBV19 | ASSISTSGSGTDTQY
TRBV11-3 | ASSFGTSISTDTQY
TRBV19 | ASSRASNQPQH
TRBV11-3 | ASSPPPGTGYGYT
TRBV9 | ASSVSGDTEAF
TRBV6-8 | ASSNVGRDNYGYT
TRBV6-8 | ASSYSLQDYGYT
TRBV19 | ASSIGAGAASEQF
TRBV10-2 | ASSKGTGLNYGYT
TRBV7-6 | ASSGTGAAGNTIY
TRBV9 | ASSVAGVNTEAF
TRBV6-8 | ASNLDRGQGEQY
TRBV19 | ASSTQHRGGYNEQF
TRBV9 | ASSENRDRSSYEQY
TRBV28 | ASSPPTGGYGYT
TRBV10-2 | ASADRNTEAF
TRBV30 | AWSVLSYEQY
TRBV18 | ASSPPTYRSSYEQY
TRBV9 | ASSPGQPNNEQF
TRBV19 | ASSTNGGAGEQY
TRBV9 | ASSVGTGAEAF
TRBV18 | ASSPRQETQY
TRBV6-8 | ASSYLDYEQY
TRBV14 | ASSQDWGLAGGNEQF
TRBV29-1 | SVPETGHMVYT
TRBV19 | ASSMGGRIEQY
TRBV9 | ASSAGHRNTEAF
TRBV30 | AWRDSWTDRGYT
TRBV5-1 | ASSLEGTGASYEQY
TRBV29-1 | SVSRDAPREEQY
TRBV19 | ASSPGMNTEAF
TRBV28 | ASSSPGIGPPSYGYT
TRBV11-3 | ASSLGGGVLSYEQY
TRBV30 | AWREGQSNQPQH
TRBV6-8 | ASSEEMSSYNEQF
TRBV5-1 | ASSLDSREGGELF
TRBV9 | ASSVGGGVNQPQH
TRBV4-1 | ASSPTPGGDTYNSPLH
TRBV6-8 | ASSTRAGAYEQY
TRBV11-3 | ASSLGPGPHNEQF
TRBV25-1 | ASSEWGRVTQY
TRBV19 | ASKGTQETQY
TRBV19 | ASSIQKNTEAF
TRBV5-1 | ASSSLQALGEQF
TRBV9 | ASSVTAGAANEQF
TRBV12-5 | ASGPSKQGNLTEQY
TRBV7-2 | ASSSDMNTEAF
TRBV11-1 | ASSFTGTGGDGYT
TRBV11-3 | ASSSAGAGMGLEGYEQY
TRBV19 | ASSETSGRGTIQY
TRBV18 | ASSPPRAGNTIY
TRBV11-3 | ASSLGGSSYNEQF